The present T cell receptor (beta chain) was sequenced within a study of CXCR3-negative and CXCR3-positive naive CD8 T cells. General observations from the study: The study found more hydrophobic TRB CDR3s in CXCR3-positive naive cells than in CXCR3-negative naive cells. Comparison of naive CXCR3-negative and CXCR3-positive cells revealed similar TRBV-TRBJ usage, while memory cells differed.

TRB cDNA was prepared as libraries by UMI-labeled 5' RACE. TCRdb reprocessed the 5' RACE reads, keeping one entry per CDR3 protein, no DNA. The sample table sets out over 70,000 distinct CDR3 sequences. Comment on this clonotype: Its antigen remains unidentified.

Germline V gene lookup returns CDR1 KGHSH and CDR2 LQKENI. This CDR3 spans 16 amino acids. Researchers sorted 250,000 to 350,000 cells of each CD8+ T cell subset in triplicate. Sequenced sample: naive CXCR3+ CD8+ T cells from blood. The subset: CD45RO-CCR7+CD27+CD95- naive CD8+ T cells expressing CXCR3 (TNR3+). This TCR derives from a human donor in good health. Some clones in this sample may be carry-over from other donors' samples. The genes are TRBV18 and TRBJ2-7; TCRdb lists TRBD1, though no DNA is available to test this call. CDR3: CASSLLRGKRGAEQYF.